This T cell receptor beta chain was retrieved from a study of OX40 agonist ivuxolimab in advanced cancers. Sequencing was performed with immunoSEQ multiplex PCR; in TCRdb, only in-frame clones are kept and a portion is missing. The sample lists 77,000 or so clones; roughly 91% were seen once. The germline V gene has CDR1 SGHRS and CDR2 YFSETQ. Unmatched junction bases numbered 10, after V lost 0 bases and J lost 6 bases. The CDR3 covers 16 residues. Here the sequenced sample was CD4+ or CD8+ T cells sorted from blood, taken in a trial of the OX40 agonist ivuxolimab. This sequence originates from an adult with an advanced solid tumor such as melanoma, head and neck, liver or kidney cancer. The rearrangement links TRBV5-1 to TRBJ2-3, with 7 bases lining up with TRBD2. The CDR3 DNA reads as TGCGCCAGCAGCTTGGCCGTTTGGGGACTACCCGATACGCAGTATTTT. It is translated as CASSLAVWGLPDTQYF.